This section outlines one T cell receptor (beta chain) sequence together with its context. Antigen unknown. For the second PCR, which ran for about 7 to 11 cycles, a sample-barcoded 5' primer and a J-beta primer mix were used. Each cDNA molecule, via a template-switch adaptor with 12 random nucleotides, was tagged. TCRdb re-derived calls from the 5' RACE reads in MiXCR, one entry per CDR3 protein. This table has 650,000 to 800,000 distinct CDR3 sequences, around 45% appearing once. The CDR3 extends over 15 amino acids. Trimming cost V 5 bases and J 2 bases; bases outside gene matches: 6. Germline CDR1 is DFQATT and CDR2 is SNEGSKA (reference sequence). This sample is drawn from a study of blood T cells in healthy people across ages. Peripheral blood, around 10 milliliters per donor, was collected. Study-wide points: PBMC samples, being unsorted, prevented any conclusive comparison of naive and antigen-experienced cells. Diversity of TCR beta per million T cells declined in a roughly linear way with age.

The receptor was isolated from a man between 60 and 70 years old in good health. The chain has TRBV20-1 and TRBJ2-3, with 11 bases aligning to TRBD2. Sequencing used blood. As DNA, the CDR3 is TGCAGTGCTCCTAGACTAGCGGGGAACACAGATACGCAGTATTTT. It is translated as CSAPRLAGNTDTQYF.